The clone carrying this TCR beta chain was found a few times. Its antigen is unknown. This sample was taken from a study of blood T cells in healthy people across ages. The V gene lost 5 bases and the J gene lost 5 bases, with 13 bases spanning the gap. Germline-derived CDR1 and CDR2 are ENHRY and SYGVKD. The CDR3 sequence is 13 residues long. Primers used in a second PCR of roughly 6 to 11 cycles were a sample-barcoded 5' primer and a J-beta primer mix. TCRdb ran MiXCR on the 5' RACE reads and lists one entry per CDR3 protein. The sample carries approximately 780,000 distinct CDR3 sequences, roughly 25% recorded once. General study points: Higher diversity, along with more naive CD4+ cells, distinguished long-lived donors from aged donors.

These sequences were also reported in another study, on T cells of mothers and their children. That work states: The cDNA synthesis received all extracted RNA, at around 1.6 ug per 15 ul.

The sequence was obtained from a boy aged 5 to 17 in good health. The V call is TRBV10-3, the J call TRBJ2-7; D is tentatively TRBD1 or TRBD2 (5 bases each). Sequenced input: blood. The CDR3 loop reads CAISRDHADEQYF. The CDR3 DNA is TGTGCCATCAGTCGGGACCACGCGGACGAGCAGTACTTC.